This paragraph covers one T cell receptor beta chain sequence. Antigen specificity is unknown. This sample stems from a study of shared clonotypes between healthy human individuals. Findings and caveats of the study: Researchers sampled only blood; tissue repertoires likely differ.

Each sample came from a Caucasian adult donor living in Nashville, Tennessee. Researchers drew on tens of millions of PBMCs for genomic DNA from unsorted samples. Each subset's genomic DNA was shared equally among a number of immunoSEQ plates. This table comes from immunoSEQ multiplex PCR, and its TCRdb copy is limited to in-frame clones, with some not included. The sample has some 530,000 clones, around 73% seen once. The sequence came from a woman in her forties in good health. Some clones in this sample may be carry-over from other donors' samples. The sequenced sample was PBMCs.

This CDR3 reads CASSGSQGTLYEQYF. CDR3 bases: TGTGCCAGCAGTGGCTCCCAGGGCACCCTCTACGAGCAGTACTTC. The chain has TRBV27 and TRBJ2-7; D might be TRBD1 (5 bases). Trimming took off 5 bases at V and 3 bases at J, with 17 bases between the two ends. Germline loops: CDR1 MNHEY, CDR2 SMNVEV (reference sequence). The CDR3 consists of 15 residues.